This note documents a single T cell receptor beta chain sequence. What it recognizes is unknown. The record originates from a study of cytomegalovirus exposure and HLA in healthy donors. The CDR3 extends over 16 amino acids. The V gene's germline CDR1 is MGHRA and CDR2 YSYEKL. Trimming took 2 bases from V and 0 from J; bases not matched to a gene: 5. PCR was performed using 60 Vbeta and 13 Jbeta primers. Repertoires were generated with immunoSEQ multiplex PCR, while TCRdb's copy carries only in-frame clones and drops some. The repertoire consists of 140,000 to 150,000 clones, with less than 85% occurring once and the leading ten covering over 1.5%. Study results and limitations: In a later analysis, productive TCRs from donors in an Asian-associated ancestry cluster reportedly carried fewer N-insertions than the cohort mean.

Material for sequencing was PBMCs. This clonotype was sampled from a man aged 35-49 years in good health and CMV-seronegative. The V gene is TRBV4-1, the J gene TRBJ1-1, with 8 nucleotides matching TRBD1. The CDR3 protein is CASSQMGQVMNTEAFF. CDR3 bases: TGCGCCAGCAGCCAAATGGGACAGGTAATGAACACTGAAGCTTTCTTT.